This T cell receptor (beta chain) was identified in a study of long-term antiretroviral therapy in people with HIV. Findings and limits, study-wide: Clones expanded before ART dominated the repertoire at all time points.

A word on this clone: Its matching antigen is unknown.

There are 17 residues in the CDR3. The germline gives CDR1 MGHRA, CDR2 YSYEKL. Trimming shortened V by 6 bases and J by 0 bases, and 20 bases separated the two germline ends. Every donor contributed at least one pre-ART and at least two post-ART PBMC samples. This was the immunoSEQ v3.0 assay at survey level. Here immunoSEQ multiplex PCR was the method, and the copy in TCRdb shows in-frame clones only, minus some. The data show roughly 16,000 clones, with 79% seen just once and roughly 8% held by the top ten. Source: unsorted PBMCs, taken at the start of antiretroviral therapy. The sequence was obtained from a man aged 25-40 years with HIV. The rearrangement uses TRBV4-1 and TRBJ1-1, with a possible D match to TRBD1 (5 bases). The CDR3 spells CASRRKQDEQLNTEAFF. CDR3 coding DNA: TGCGCCAGCAGGCGAAAACAGGACGAACAACTGAACACTGAAGCTTTCTTT.